The present T cell receptor (beta chain) was sequenced within a study of cytomegalovirus exposure and HLA in healthy donors (dated by TCRdb to 2017 to 2019). In the study overall: An earlier analysis of roughly 610 of the donors reported 276 Gb of sequence data and around 100 million unique TCR beta sequences obtained from some 170 million T cells. All discovery cohort repertoires had been generated using a single sequencing platform. An early release covering 500 to 750 HLA-typed donors comprised approximately 300 gigabases of sequencing data and around 85 million unique TCR sequences. In an earlier analysis of 587 of the donors, high-throughput TCR beta sequencing was used to judge whether each TCR beta V gene segment behaved as functional or pseudogenic. A later analysis re-examined previously published TCR beta repertoires from 610 or so donors and added high-resolution HLA genotyping to investigate patterns of TCR occurrence. Of the 398 genotyped donors, about 80% fell in the genetic ancestry cluster associated with self-reported Caucasian donors. Besides the first cohort of approximately 670 subjects, a separate validation cohort made up of 95 to 150 different subjects was used. The number of donors typed differed by locus, with 629-630 for A, B, C, DRB1 and DQB1, around 520 for DQA1, about 610 for DPA1, and over 400 for DPB1. Alongside the repertoire data, information on donor age, sex, ethnicity and CMV serostatus was compiled. To predict cytomegalovirus infection status, the study combined high-throughput TCR immunosequencing, statistical association of individual TCRs with disease status, and machine learning. Rather than using new phenotypic data, the later analysis identified candidate immune exposures from TCR beta sequences and from how often those sequences occurred across donors. The study was designed to test whether signatures of past pathogen exposure could be identified by cataloging public T cell receptors. Across approximately 400 genotyped donors of the cohort, an average of roughly 230,000 unique TCR beta nucleotide sequences per donor were sequenced, and 15% to 20% of those sequences were non-productive. Because of strong linkage in the cohort, four to six DR-DQ haplotypes were treated as single units for association and clustering. HLA typing included class I and class II loci at four-digit resolution. Genome-wide SNP genotypes for about 65% of the roughly 700 donors were used in a later genetic analysis, which treated that subset as a discovery cohort. The T cell repertoires of 666 subjects were profiled by immunosequencing and related to cytomegalovirus serostatus. What the authors observed across the whole study: The classifier was reported to diagnose cytomegalovirus status with high specificity and sensitivity in both the original cohort and the validation cohort. In an earlier analysis of some 640 of the donors, most TCR beta V segments were observed in productive rearrangements about 87% or about 30% of the time, broadly matching IMGT annotations. Compared with the approximately 720-donor mean, donors in an Asian-associated ancestry cluster had fewer N-insertions in productive TCRs, according to a later genetic analysis. The presence/absence analyses assumed that sequencing depth was roughly uniform across donors, and that assumption may not be true. In vitro tests confirmed that a few of the cytomegalovirus-associated TCR beta chains recognize cytomegalovirus antigens. It was suggested by the authors that the approach could potentially be generalized to other disease states and immunological phenotypes. While some public TCRs were present in many individuals, most TCR sequences turned up only very rarely across donors. A total of some 180 TCR beta chains were listed by the study as associated with cytomegalovirus. Specific HLA alleles were associated with 15,000 to 20,000 TCR beta sequences at a false discovery rate of 0.05 in a later analysis. Because some donors lacked HLA typing at each locus, the association tests relied only on the typed subset. A further reported finding was that TCR beta sequences accurately predicted the HLA-A and HLA-B alleles for most subjects in the first cohort. Most CMV-associated TCR beta chains appeared to be HLA-restricted in a later analysis, and the HLA associations seemed to be driven largely by CMV exposure. According to a later analysis, parvovirus B19, influenza, CMV and Epstein-Barr virus appeared linked to several top co-occurrence clusters. Over 15 rarely observed V segments, including chromosome 9 orphons, were excluded from the earlier analysis of almost 600 of the donors because counts were too low. A cluster of highly shared sequence variants was judged likely to be a technical artifact of the sequencing pipeline. In a later genetic analysis, a missense DCLRE1C variant was associated with V-gene and J-gene trimming of TCR beta chains, and the association was replicated in an independent cohort. Some IMGT-functional V segments, including TRBV6-2 and TRBV6-3, could not be distinguished by the 87-base-pair reads and were therefore excluded. Immune exposure information for the cohort was limited to CMV serostatus. This cohort had only TCR beta chains sequenced, and the lack of alpha or paired-chain data limited which features could be detected. Correlated functional status among segregating V segments might reflect linkage disequilibrium, but an unknown experimental factor could not be ruled out. According to a later analysis, TCR association rates differed among HLA loci, with DRB1 alleles showing the most associated TCRs and HLA-C alleles showing the fewest. In a later analysis, HLA-associated TCR beta chains were found to be more clonally expanded and to have lower generation probabilities than equally common non-associated chains. When HLA alleles, especially DR and DQ, strongly co-occurred, TCR associations were difficult to assign to individual alleles.

This clone has only a few counts. Its target antigen remains unknown. No base qualities exist here, and no much larger clone lies one base off it. There are 13 amino acids in the CDR3, from cysteine to phenylalanine inclusive. Just the 39-base CDR3 DNA is kept, in frame starting at base 1. V is cut by 0 bases and J by 4 bases, and the space between the germline ends is 7 bases. CDR1 is given as MNHEY and CDR2 as SVGAGI, both from the germline V gene. In total, roughly 670 healthy bone marrow donors made up the cohort. Cohort members were all nominally healthy when sampled, although unrecorded immune exposures were likely present. The donor tested CMV seronegative and was one of the 352 seronegative cohort members. A peripheral blood sample was collected from each donor, and TCR beta sequencing was performed on peripheral blood mononuclear cells. Genomic DNA was extracted from the blood cell samples with the Qiagen DNeasy Blood Extraction Kit.

The library was made by the immunoSEQ multiplex PCR assay. For the multiplex PCR, a mixture combining 60 forward primers for TCR Vbeta segments and 13 reverse primers for TCR Jbeta segments was used. A multiplex PCR assay on genomic DNA amplified the CDR3 region of rearranged TCR beta genes. The amplified TCR beta libraries were sequenced on the Illumina HiSeq System as 87-base-pair reads. Under the source paper's analysis protocol: A later analysis tallied about 77 million unique TCR beta chains across the 666 repertoires, and approximately 11 million of those chains were shared by two or more donors. Raw reads were error-corrected and collapsed into unique sequences with a nearest-neighbor algorithm that merged closely related sequences to remove PCR and sequencing errors. To assign V, D and J gene segments, CDR3 sequences were aligned to IMGT reference sequences. For a sequence to be retained, a match of at least six nucleotides to both a V gene segment and a J gene segment was required. Rearrangements were classified as productive when the CDR3 lacked stop codons and remained in frame with V and J, and all other rearrangements were classified as non-productive. CDR3 was defined according to IMGT convention as the region running from the second conserved V-encoded cysteine to the conserved J-encoded phenylalanine. In an earlier analysis of 587 of the donors, sequences lacking an unambiguous match to a single V gene segment were excluded. In an earlier analysis of a few hundred of the donors, V segments were called functional above 56.7% productive rearrangements and were called segregating when the between-donor standard deviation exceeded 5%. A statistical classification framework was built to diagnose cytomegalovirus status from the catalog of TCR beta chain sequences. A later analysis assigned V and J genes by comparing TCR nucleotide sequences with IMGT/GENE-DB human TR gene sequences. Using the TCRdist pipeline, a later analysis assigned CDR3 sequences along with most-parsimonious VDJ recombination scenarios. In a later analysis, each TCR beta chain was defined by its CDR3 amino acid sequence together with its V-gene family, and reads without a unique V-gene family were excluded. As a way to deal with suspected cross-contamination and a sequencing artifact, a later analysis dropped roughly 620 nucleotide sequences that were highly shared and had low generation probability. For each public chain, a later analysis derived a clonal expansion index from normalized ranks of inferred template counts within each repertoire. Generation probabilities in a later analysis came from a VDJ recombination model fitted to out-of-frame rearrangements, and those results were checked against IGoR. In a later analysis, TCR-TCR, TCR-HLA and TCR-CMV co-occurrence was scored with hypergeometric tests, and a repertoire-size bias correction was applied to TCR pairs. False discovery rates were estimated in a later analysis by permuting HLA or CMV assignments 20 times. In a later analysis, co-occurring TCRs were grouped using DBSCAN, and TCRdist sequence similarity was added for clustering within HLA-allele-positive subsets. Repertoires with fewer than 30,000 or more than 120,000 public chains, plus five repertoires with anomalous nucleotide sharing, were excluded from co-occurrence clustering. TCRdb's version of the immuneACCESS table is confined to in-frame rearrangements and falls short of the full clone set. An unresolved V gene accounts for under half of the shortfall where checked; the remainder is of unknown origin. From that table come the V and J calls and clone size; the DNA was used to work out D and trimming. A total of tens of thousands of clones appear in this sample, roughly 69% of them only once. The biggest ten clones account for around 3.4% of the sample.

This TCR came from a woman aged 25-40 years in good health and CMV-seronegative. This chain is built from TRBV6-5 and TRBJ2-7, with the D segment identity uncertain. Specimen: PBMCs. The DNA reads as follows: TGTGCCAGCAGTTACTCCTTCACTTACGAGCAGTACTTC. It is translated as CASSYSFTYEQYF.